This entry lists 3 T cell receptor beta chains sequenced from one sample in a study of Graves' ophthalmopathy and Graves' hyperthyroidism (dated by TCRdb to about 2018). These reads were obtained on an Illumina HiSeq 2000. TCR beta CDR3 regions were amplified from RNA transcripts for repertoire sequencing. A first-round RT-PCR used HTBI primers with the Qiagen OneStep RT-PCR kit, followed by a second-round multiplex PCR, size selection and purification. TCRdb trimmed the raw reads at Q25, called clones with MiXCR and kept productive beta chains. Entries are consolidated by CDR3 protein sequence, retaining the most common genes and DNA. The sample table contains fewer than 600,000 distinct CDR3 sequences; only one count was recorded for around 14% of them. Over 7.5% of the sample lies in the top ten. The sample taken for sequencing was blood. These receptors were taken from a woman in her thirties with Graves' ophthalmopathy. Donor details come from another sample of the same person, matched by shared clones.

The chain is built from TRBV12-3 or TRBV12-4 and TRBJ2-6; 8 nucleotides align to TRBD2. The V and J ends lost 6 bases and 0 bases, in that order; junction bases with no gene match: 10. This CDR3 has 18 amino acids. In DNA form, the CDR3 reads TGTGCCAGCAGCCCGACAGCGGGGGAACCCTCTGGGGCCAACGTCCTGACTTTC. It codes for CASSPTAGEPSGANVLTF.

As for this clonotype: A much bigger clone sits one base away, suggesting this may be a read error. The V call is TRBV20-1, the J call TRBJ2-7, with D possibly matching TRBD1 (5 bases). V lost 0 bases, J lost 5 bases, and 14 bases lay in between. Germline-derived CDR1 and CDR2 are DFQATT and SNEGSKA (reference sequence). The CDR3 spans 14 residues. CDR3 sequence (DNA): TGCAGTGCTAGAGATCAGGGCAGGGTGCACGAGCAGTACGTC. It codes for CSARDQGRVHEQYV.

This clonotype has a count of ten or more. The V gene is TRBV12-3 or TRBV12-4, the J gene TRBJ1-1, with D uncertain. The CDR3 totals 13 residues. Between the trimmed V and J ends, which lost 5 bases and 7 bases, there was a span of 14 bases. The DNA of the CDR3 is TGTGCCAGCAGTCCTGGCGGGTCCCTTGAAGCTTTCTTT. Amino acids: CASSPGGSLEAFF.